This TCR beta chain came from a study of control samples from healthy donors and cancer patients. From germline, CDR1 is SGDLS and CDR2 YYNGEE. The CDR3 totals 13 residues. Trimming pared 0 bases from V and 4 bases from J, leaving 7 bases between. Clones were sequenced by immunoSEQ multiplex PCR, and TCRdb holds only the in-frame ones, with some missing. The sample records hundreds of thousands of clones, 80% to 95% being singletons. This clone was picked up a small number of times. This clonotype was obtained from a man aged 40-49 years with head and neck cancer. The sample was PBMCs. The V gene is TRBV9, the J gene TRBJ1-2; D uncertain. The CDR3 DNA sequence: TGTGCCAGCAGCGTAGGAACAGCCTATGGCTACACCTTC. The encoded protein is CASSVGTAYGYTF. Supplemented by reference TRBV9 and TRBJ1-2, the full variable domain reads DSGVTQTPKHLITATGQRVTLRCSPRSGDLSVYWYQQSLDQGLQFLIQYYNGEERAKGNILERFSAQQFPDLHSELNLSSLELGDSALYFCASSVGTAYGYTFGSGTRLTVV.